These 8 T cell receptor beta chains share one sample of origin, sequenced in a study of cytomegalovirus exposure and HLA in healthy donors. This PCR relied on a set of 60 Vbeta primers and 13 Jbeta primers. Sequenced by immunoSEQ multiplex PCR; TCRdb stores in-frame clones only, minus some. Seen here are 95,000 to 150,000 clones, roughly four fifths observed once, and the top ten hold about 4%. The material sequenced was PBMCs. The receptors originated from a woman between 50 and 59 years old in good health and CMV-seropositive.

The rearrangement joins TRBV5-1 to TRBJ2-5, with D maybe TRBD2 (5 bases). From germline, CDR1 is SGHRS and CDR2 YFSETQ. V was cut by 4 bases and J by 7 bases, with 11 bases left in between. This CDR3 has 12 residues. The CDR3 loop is CASSADLGTQYF. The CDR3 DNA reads TGCGCCAGCAGCGCGGACTTAGGGACCCAGTACTTC.

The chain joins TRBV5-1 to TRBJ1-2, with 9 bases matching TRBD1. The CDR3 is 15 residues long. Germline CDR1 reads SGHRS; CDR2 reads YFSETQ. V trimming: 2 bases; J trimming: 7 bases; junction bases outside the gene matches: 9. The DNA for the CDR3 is TGCGCCAGCAGCTTTCCCGGGACAGGGATCTCTGGCTACACCTTC. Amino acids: CASSFPGTGISGYTF.

CDR3 residues: CASSQDLAGRTGNTIYF. DNA for the CDR3: TGCGCCAGCAGCCAAGATTTAGCAGGGCGTACTGGAAACACCATATATTTT. The V gene is TRBV4-3, the J gene TRBJ1-3, with D possibly matching TRBD1 (5 bases). There are 17 residues in the CDR3. Germline-derived CDR1 and CDR2 are LGHNA and YSLEER. Trimming pared 0 bases from V and 2 bases from J, leaving 14 bases between.

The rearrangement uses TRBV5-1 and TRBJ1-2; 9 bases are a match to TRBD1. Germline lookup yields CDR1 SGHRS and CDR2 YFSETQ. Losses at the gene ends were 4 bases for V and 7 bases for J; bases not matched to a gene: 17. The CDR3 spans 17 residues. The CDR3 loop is CASSPSTLDRGGRGYTF. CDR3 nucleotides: TGCGCCAGCAGCCCCTCGACTTTGGACAGGGGAGGACGTGGCTACACCTTC.

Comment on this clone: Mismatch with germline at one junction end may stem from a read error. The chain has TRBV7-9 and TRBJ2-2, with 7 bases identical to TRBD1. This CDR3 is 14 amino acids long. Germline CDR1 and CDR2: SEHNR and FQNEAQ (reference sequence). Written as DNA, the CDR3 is TGTTCCAGCAACAGGGGACCAAACACCGGGGAGCTGTTTTTT. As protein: CSSNRGPNTGELFF.

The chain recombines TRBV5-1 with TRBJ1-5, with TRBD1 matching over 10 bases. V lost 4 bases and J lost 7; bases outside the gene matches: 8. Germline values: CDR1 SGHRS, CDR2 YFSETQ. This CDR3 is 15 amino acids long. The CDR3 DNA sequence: TGCGCCAGCAGCCTATCGACAGGGGGCGACCAGCCCCAGCATTTT. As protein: CASSLSTGGDQPQHF.

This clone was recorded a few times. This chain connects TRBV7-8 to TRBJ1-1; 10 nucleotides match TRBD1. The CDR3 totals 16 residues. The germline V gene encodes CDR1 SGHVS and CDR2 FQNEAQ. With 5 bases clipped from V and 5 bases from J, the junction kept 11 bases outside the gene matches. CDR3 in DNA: TGTGCCAGCAGCCCGACCGGGACAGGGGTATATACTGAAGCTTTCTTT. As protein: CASSPTGTGVYTEAFF.

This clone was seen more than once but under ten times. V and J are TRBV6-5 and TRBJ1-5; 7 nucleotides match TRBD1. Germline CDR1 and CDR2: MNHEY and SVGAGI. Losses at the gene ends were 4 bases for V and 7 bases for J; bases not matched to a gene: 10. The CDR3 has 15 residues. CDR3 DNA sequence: TGTGCCAGCAGTTCTACAGGGGCGTTAGGCCAGCCCCAGCATTTT. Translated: CASSSTGALGQPQHF.